The 10 T cell receptor beta chains below were found in one sample sequenced in a study of blood T cells in healthy people across ages. Using a J-beta primer mix together with a sample-barcoded 5' primer, a second PCR was run for roughly 6 to 11 cycles. From the 5' RACE reads, TCRdb called clonotypes with MiXCR, one entry per CDR3 protein. This table has about 650,000 distinct CDR3 sequences, around 32% appearing once. The specimen sequenced was blood. The receptors here all came from a woman aged 80 or over in good health.

This clonotype showed up many times. The rearrangement joins TRBV25-1 to TRBJ2-7; D perhaps matches TRBD2 (7 bases). The length of the CDR3 is 15 residues. Germline lookup yields CDR1 MGHDK and CDR2 SYGVNS. V lost 6 bases to trimming and J lost 6 bases, with 21 bases between them. The CDR3 is CASSRSTGGGGEQYF. CDR3 nucleotide sequence: TGTGCCAGCAGCCGATCGACGGGGGGCGGGGGCGAGCAGTACTTC.

Notes on this clonotype: No conserved phenylalanine or tryptophan is present at the end of the CDR3, so a read error is the likely explanation. For the CDR3, the DNA is TGTGCCAGCAGCCCCTTGGGCAATACGCAGTATTTG. It encodes CASSPLGNTQYL. V usage is TRBV3-1 and J usage is TRBJ2-3; D gene unclear. Germline lookup yields CDR1 LGHDT and CDR2 YNNKEL (reference sequence). CDR3 length equals 12 residues. V dropped 4 bases and J dropped 7 bases, with 9 bases sitting between them.

This clonotype was seen a few times. The chain couples TRBV12-3 or TRBV12-4 to TRBJ2-3; D remains unclear. V was trimmed by 2 bases and J by 3 bases, leaving 6 bases between them. CDR3 size: 13 residues. CDR3 nucleotide sequence: TGTGCCAGCAGTTTATCCGAAACAGATACGCAGTATTTT. Its protein product is CASSLSETDTQYF.

The chain is built from TRBV30 and TRBJ1-2; D remains unclear. Germline V CDR1 and CDR2: GTSNPN, SVGIG (reference sequence). CDR3 length: 11 residues. Between the trimmed V and J ends, which lost 5 bases and 4 bases, there was a span of 8 bases. CDR3 nucleotides: TGTGCCTGGCATGGGATCTATGGCTACACCTTC. This codes for CAWHGIYGYTF.

Notes on this clonotype: A read error is possible here, since a much larger clone lies one base away. The chain is built from TRBV3-1 and TRBJ2-1; either TRBD1 or TRBD2 may fit D (5 bases each). Germline CDR1 reads LGHDT; CDR2 reads YNNKEL (reference sequence). The CDR3 contains 16 residues. In nucleotides, the CDR3 is TGTGCCTGCAGCCAAAGACCAGGGAGCTCCTACAATGAGCAGTTCTTC. Translating gives CACSQRPGSSYNEQFF.

This chain connects TRBV29-1 to TRBJ2-5; TRBD2 matches 9 bases. The CDR3 is 15 amino acids. Per germline, CDR1 SQVTM and CDR2 ANQGSEA. The trim removed 2 bases at V and 5 bases at J, leaving 9 bases unmatched. The CDR3 reads CSVERGRGGWETQYF. The DNA of the CDR3 is TGCAGCGTTGAACGGGGGCGGGGGGGCTGGGAGACCCAGTACTTC.

This clonotype has a count of ten or more. This chain connects TRBV3-1 to TRBJ1-6; 7 bases agree with TRBD1. J lost 5 bases, V lost 4 bases, and 5 bases had no gene match. The CDR3 has 15 residues. The germline gives CDR1 LGHDT, CDR2 YNNKEL (reference sequence). CDR3 in amino acids: CASSPRQGDNSPLHF. The CDR3 DNA is TGTGCCAGCAGCCCCCGACAGGGAGATAATTCACCCCTCCACTTT. Full variable domain (remainder filled in from reference TRBV3-1 and TRBJ1-6): DTAVSQTPKYLVTQMGNDKSIKCEQNLGHDTMYWYKQDSKKFLKIMFSYNNKELIINETVPNRFSPKSPDKAHLNLHINSLELGDSAVYFCASSPRQGDNSPLHFGNGTRLTVT.

This clonotype was counted once. V gene TRBV7-2 combines with J gene TRBJ2-1; 7 bases match TRBD2. Trimming cost V 2 bases and J 12 bases; bases outside gene matches: 10. This CDR3 contains 14 residues. The germline V gene has CDR1 SGHTA and CDR2 FQGNSA. DNA for the CDR3: TGTGCCAGCAGCTTATCGTTCCCGACGGGGGGGCAGTTCTTC. Translation: CASSLSFPTGGQFF. The whole variable domain, filled in from reference TRBV7-2 and TRBJ2-1, reads GAGVSQSPSNKVTEKGKDVELRCDPISGHTALYWYRQSLGQGLEFLIYFQGNSAPDKSGLPSDRFSAERTGGSVSTLTIQRTQQEDSAVYLCASSLSFPTGGQFFGPGTRLTVL.

This clonotype came up many times. The genes are TRBV10-3 and TRBJ2-3; possibly TRBD1 for D (6 bases). In germline, CDR1 is ENHRY, CDR2 SYGVKD. This CDR3 has 13 amino acids. Trimming took 6 bases from V and 8 from J, leaving 15 bases between them. As DNA, the CDR3 is TGTGCCATCAGGGACAGACAGTTGGGTACGCAGTATTTT. Protein sequence: CAIRDRQLGTQYF.

The chain couples TRBV20-1 to TRBJ2-1, with D perhaps TRBD2 (6 bases). In germline, CDR1 is DFQATT, CDR2 SNEGSKA (reference sequence). The CDR3 has 12 amino acids. V lost 7 bases to trimming and J lost 6 bases, with 13 bases between them. The CDR3 region is CSVYRAGNEQFF. The CDR3 region has the DNA TGCAGTGTTTATCGAGCGGGCAATGAGCAGTTCTTC.